Below, 10 T cell receptor beta chains from the same sample are listed, as sequenced in a study of OX40 agonist ivuxolimab in advanced cancers. The method was immunoSEQ multiplex PCR; TCRdb's version includes in-frame clones alone and lacks a portion of them. The data show roughly 100,000 clones, 90% to 95% seen once. This specimen was CD4+ or CD8+ T cells sorted from blood, taken in a trial of the OX40 agonist ivuxolimab. These receptors came from an adult with an advanced solid tumor such as melanoma, head and neck, liver or kidney cancer.

The chain uses TRBV6-6 and TRBJ2-7; weak D call: TRBD2 (5 bases). Germline V gene data show CDR1 as MNHNY and CDR2 as SVGAGI (reference sequence). The germline V and J ends were trimmed by 5 bases and 1 base, with 9 bases remaining between them. This CDR3 region has 13 residues. The CDR3 reads CASSKSGSYEQYV. In DNA form, the CDR3 reads TGTGCCAGCAGTAAGAGCGGATCCTACGAGCAGTACGTC.

CDR3 bases: TGTGCCAGCAGTTTATGGATAGCGGGGGAGTACACAGATACGCAGTATTTT. As protein: CASSLWIAGEYTDTQYF. The chain combines TRBV28 with TRBJ2-3; 9 bases are shared with TRBD2. Trimming removed 0 bases from V and 2 bases from J; junction bases left unmatched: 6. This CDR3 is 17 amino acids long. Per the germline V gene, CDR1 is MDHEN and CDR2 is SYDVKM.

The CDR3 loop reads CASSPAYGNTEAFF. The DNA of the CDR3 is TGTGCCAGCAGCCCCGCATACGGGAACACTGAAGCTTTCTTT. The chain has TRBV11-2 and TRBJ1-1; D gene uncertain. The CDR3 extends over 14 amino acids. V was trimmed by 5 bases and J by 1 base, leaving 11 bases between them. Germline V CDR1 and CDR2: SGHAT, FQNNGV.

The rearrangement links TRBV7-2 to TRBJ1-6; 7 nucleotides match TRBD1. V shed 1 base, J shed 14 bases, and the junction held 14 bases outside the gene matches. The V gene's germline CDR1 is SGHTA and CDR2 FQGNSA. CDR3 length: 16 residues. CDR3 in amino acids: CASSLGLNRGLLTLHF. The CDR3, as DNA: TGTGCCAGCAGCTTAGGTCTTAACAGGGGATTATTAACCCTCCACTTT.

In DNA, the CDR3 is TGTGCCAGCAGCTTGGTTAGCGGGAGGAATACGCAGTATTTT. It specifies CASSLVSGRNTQYF. V is TRBV5-5 and J is TRBJ2-3; 10 nucleotides agree with TRBD2. Germline values: CDR1 SGHKS, CDR2 YYEKEE (reference sequence). The length of the CDR3 is 14 residues. Trimming took 0 bases from V and 7 from J; bases not matched to a gene: 2. Variable domain in full (rest from reference TRBV5-5 and TRBJ2-3): DAGVTQSPTHLIKTRGQQVTLRCSPISGHKSVSWYQQVLGQGPQFIFQYYEKEERGRGNFPDRFSARQFPNYSSELNVNALLLGDSALYLCASSLVSGRNTQYFGPGTRLTVL.

The sample holds one count of this clone. V usage is TRBV15 and J usage is TRBJ2-1, with 7 positions matching TRBD2. After removal of 3 bases from V and 9 bases from J, the junction contained 8 bases not matched to a gene. This CDR3 comprises 14 residues. CDR1 and CDR2 (germline): LNHNV, YYDKDF (reference sequence). The CDR3 DNA sequence: TGTGCCACCAGCAGGGATAGACTAGCACCTGAGCAGTTCTTC. Protein: CATSRDRLAPEQFF.

The gene calls are TRBV30 and TRBJ1-1; tentative D call: TRBD1 (5 bases). Deletions cut 0 bases from V and 1 base from J, with 9 bases between. The germline V gene encodes CDR1 GTSNPN and CDR2 SVGIG (reference sequence). CDR3 size: 14 residues. CDR3 DNA sequence: TGTGCCTGGAGTGTGGGGCAAAAGAACACTGAAGCTTTCTTT. Its protein product is CAWSVGQKNTEAFF.

The chain joins TRBV5-1 to TRBJ2-1; tentatively, D is TRBD1 (6 bases). Trimming shortened V by 3 bases and J by 7 bases, and 11 bases separated the two germline ends. Germline lookup yields CDR1 SGHRS and CDR2 YFSETQ. The CDR3 is 13 residues long. This CDR3 is CASSWERGNEQFF. DNA of the CDR3: TGCGCCAGCAGCTGGGAAAGGGGGAATGAGCAGTTCTTC.

The chain employs TRBV28 and TRBJ2-1, with TRBD2 matching 14 bases. Germline V gives CDR1 MDHEN, CDR2 SYDVKM. Losses at the gene ends were 5 bases for V and 4 bases for J; bases not matched to a gene: 7. This CDR3 has 17 amino acids. The CDR3 DNA follows: TGTGCCAGCAGTATACTGGGACTAGCGGGGGATTACAATGAGCAGTTCTTC. It specifies CASSILGLAGDYNEQFF.

V gene TRBV6-1 combines with J gene TRBJ2-1; D uncertain. The CDR3 spans 15 residues. V lost 3 bases and J lost 6, with 15 bases in between. Germline assignment: CDR1 MNHNS and CDR2 SASEGT. CDR3 nucleotide sequence: TGTGCCAGCAGTGACAGGAGTGGATGGTCCAATGAGCAGTTCTTC. Translated, it gives CASSDRSGWSNEQFF.